This is a list of T cell receptor beta chains from one sample in a study of OX40 agonist ivuxolimab in advanced cancers. Some clones are missing from TCRdb's copy, which holds only in-frame ones; the method was immunoSEQ multiplex PCR. The sample includes approximately 61,000 clones, about 91% of them seen just once. This specimen was CD4+ or CD8+ T cells sorted from blood, taken in a trial of the OX40 agonist ivuxolimab. The receptors originated from an adult with an advanced solid tumor such as melanoma, head and neck, liver or kidney cancer. Both conserved end residues are part of each CDR3. The D gene is left open where the match is weak. Expanded clones get a size class; other rows say once, few or many, or leave the size out.

D gene	clone size	V gene	J gene	CDR3 protein	CDR3 DNA
.	.	TRBV28	TRBJ2-5	CASSGSGQETQYF	TGTGCCAGCAGCGGGAGTGGCCAAGAGACCCAGTACTTC
TRBD2	.	TRBV7-3	TRBJ2-5	CASSLLAGAQETQYF	TGTGCCAGCAGCTTACTAGCGGGGGCCCAAGAGACCCAGTACTTC
.	.	TRBV7-8	TRBJ2-5	CASSSQKGLQETQYF	TGTGCCAGCAGCTCACAAAAGGGACTTCAAGAGACCCAGTACTTC
.	medium-sized	TRBV5-6	TRBJ2-1	CASSLVDEQFF	TGTGCCAGCAGCTTGGTCGATGAGCAGTTCTTC
TRBD2	.	TRBV11-2	TRBJ2-5	CASTYRLAGGIQETQYF	TGTGCCAGCACCTACAGACTAGCGGGAGGAATCCAAGAGACCCAGTACTTC
.	.	TRBV7-2	TRBJ2-7	CASSPPGLGFDPSYEQYF	TGTGCCAGCAGCCCCCCAGGCTTAGGCTTTGACCCCTCCTACGAGCAGTACTTC
.	.	TRBV7-9	TRBJ2-7	CASSLTVAYEQYF	TGTGCCAGCAGCTTAACGGTTGCGTACGAGCAGTACTTC
.	.	TRBV5-6	TRBJ2-7	CASSRRGLRAYEQYF	TGTGCCAGCAGCCGGCGAGGCCTAAGGGCCTACGAGCAGTACTTC
.	few	TRBV5-4	TRBJ1-5	CASSFGADQPQHF	TGTGCCAGCAGCTTTGGCGCAGACCAGCCCCAGCATTTT
.	.	TRBV6-1	TRBJ2-2	CASSNTGELFF	TGTGCCAGCAGCAACACCGGGGAGCTGTTTTTT
.	.	TRBV30	TRBJ2-7	CAGRDPTYEQYF	TGTGCCGGCCGAGACCCCACCTACGAGCAGTACTTC